Below are 18 T cell receptor beta chains sequenced from a single sample in a study of blood T cell repertoires in COVID-19. TCRdb keeps only in-frame clones here, not all; method: immunoSEQ multiplex PCR. Among about 220,000 clones listed, 85% were seen once. The sequenced material came from peripheral blood. These receptors were collected from a woman between 70 and 85 years old with COVID-19, enrolled during active disease.

This sequence joins TRBV7-3 and TRBJ2-1, with 9 bases aligning to TRBD2. Losses at the gene ends were 2 bases for V and 4 bases for J; bases not matched to a gene: 6. This CDR3 is 16 amino acids long. CDR1 is SGHTA, CDR2 FQGTGA, per germline. CDR3 loop: CASSLLASGEYNEQFF. The CDR3 nucleotides read TGTGCCAGCAGCTTATTGGCTAGCGGGGAATACAATGAGCAGTTCTTC.

The chain combines TRBV5-1 with TRBJ1-4; tentative D call: TRBD1 (6 bases). V was cut by 1 base and J by 6 bases, with 10 bases left in between. Germline-derived CDR1 and CDR2 are SGHRS and YFSETQ. The CDR3 extends over 14 amino acids. The CDR3 region has the DNA TGCGCCAGCAGCTTGAGCGGGGGCGATGAAAAACTGTTTTTT. This gives the protein CASSLSGGDEKLFF.

The gene calls are TRBV15 and TRBJ2-5; tentatively, D is TRBD2 (5 bases). The CDR3 is 18 amino acids. The ends were cut back, 0 bases at V and 4 bases at J, with 21 bases in the middle. Germline V gives CDR1 LNHNV, CDR2 YYDKDF (reference sequence). The chain's CDR3 is CATSRDGPGVGLGETQYF. CDR3 coding DNA: TGTGCCACCAGCAGAGATGGACCCGGGGTGGGGTTGGGAGAGACCCAGTACTTC.

The CDR3 region has the DNA TGTGCCAGCAGCCATCCCACACCGGGGGAGACCCAGTACTTC. It encodes CASSHPTPGETQYF. This rearrangement joins TRBV4-2 to TRBJ2-5, with D perhaps TRBD2 (5 bases). CDR3 length: 14 residues. Germline CDR1 reads LGHNA; CDR2 reads YNFKEQ. V lost 3 bases, J lost 5 bases, and 13 bases lay in between.

This clone appeared once. CDR3 DNA: TGTGCCAGCAGCCCATACATGTCCACTGAAGCTTTCTTT. Its translation is CASSPYMSTEAFF. This sequence joins TRBV9 and TRBJ1-1; D not resolved. V lost 4 bases, J lost 4 bases, and 11 bases lay in between. The CDR3 covers 13 residues. Germline CDR1 is SGDLS and CDR2 is YYNGEE.

The chain has TRBV19 and TRBJ2-3; TRBD2 aligns across 12 bases. The CDR3 runs 16 residues. Unmatched junction bases numbered 7, after V lost 5 bases and J lost 4 bases. Germline V gene sequence: CDR1 LNHDA, CDR2 SQIVND (reference sequence). CDR3 amino acids: CASSSWTSGEADTQYF. CDR3 bases: TGTGCCAGTAGTTCCTGGACTAGCGGGGAAGCAGATACGCAGTATTTT.

V and J are TRBV5-1 and TRBJ1-3, with D perhaps matching TRBD1 (5 bases). V lost 4 bases and J 2 bases, leaving 16 bases between the germline ends. CDR1 is SGHRS and CDR2 is YFSETQ in the germline V gene. CDR3 length: 16 amino acids. Here the CDR3 DNA reads TGCGCCAGCAGCCAAATCGGCGGGGGAGCTGGAAACACCATATATTTT. Translated: CASSQIGGGAGNTIYF.

V is TRBV27 and J is TRBJ1-2; no clear D gene. The CDR3 is made up of 16 amino acids. With 5 bases removed from V and 6 bases from J, the gap between germline ends came to 22 bases. Germline loops: CDR1 MNHEY, CDR2 SMNVEV (reference sequence). CDR3 residues: CASSSYESSQAHGYTF. The CDR3 DNA reads TGTGCCAGCAGTAGTTATGAGTCGAGCCAAGCTCATGGCTACACCTTC.

The chain couples TRBV5-1 to TRBJ2-1; 7 nucleotides line up with TRBD2. CDR1 and CDR2 (germline): SGHRS, YFSETQ. The J segment lost 2 bases and the V segment lost 4 bases, leaving 6 bases of the junction unmatched. The CDR3 loop spans 15 amino acids. CDR3 amino acids: CASSIGLGPYNEQFF. Here the CDR3 DNA reads TGCGCCAGCAGCATTGGACTAGGCCCCTACAATGAGCAGTTCTTC.

This chain connects TRBV2 to TRBJ1-5; 9 bases are a match to TRBD1. The V gene's germline CDR1 is SNHLY and CDR2 FYNNEI. The V and J ends lost 7 bases and 1 base, in that order; junction bases with no gene match: 5. CDR3 length: 15 residues. The DNA for the CDR3 is TGTGCCAGCAACGGAGGACAGGGGAGCAATCAGCCCCAGCATTTT. Residues: CASNGGQGSNQPQHF.

The chain recombines TRBV7-3 with TRBJ2-5; 7 nucleotides line up with TRBD1. CDR3 size: 16 residues. Per the germline V gene, CDR1 is SGHTA and CDR2 is FQGTGA. Germline trimming cut 5 bases from V and 5 bases from J; bases unmatched to any gene: 14. The DNA for the CDR3 is TGTGCCAGCAGCGCCTCCCCACAGGGGTTCGGGGAGACCCAGTACTTC. It codes for CASSASPQGFGETQYF.

This chain uses TRBV28 with TRBJ1-2; unclear D gene. The germline V gene encodes CDR1 MDHEN and CDR2 SYDVKM. This CDR3 is 15 amino acids long. V lost 3 bases and J lost 6, with 17 bases in between. CDR3: CASSFPTVRGNGYTF. CDR3 sequence (DNA): TGTGCCAGCAGTTTCCCGACGGTCCGCGGGAATGGCTACACCTTC.

This clone was seen just once. The V and J genes are TRBV19 and TRBJ2-5, with a tentative D call TRBD1 (5 bases). The length of the CDR3 is 14 residues. The V end lost 6 bases, the J end lost 5 bases, and 16 bases lay between the germline ends. Germline V CDR1 and CDR2: LNHDA, SQIVND (reference sequence). The DNA for the CDR3 is TGTGCCAGTAGAGACAGAGCCTCCGGGGAGACCCAGTACTTC. This gives the protein CASRDRASGETQYF. The full variable domain, rest sourced from reference TRBV19 and TRBJ2-5, is DGGITQSPKYLFRKEGQNVTLSCEQNLNHDAMYWYRQDPGQGLRLIYYSQIVNDFQKGDIAEGYSVSREKKESFPLTVTSAQKNPTAFYLCASRDRASGETQYFGPGTRLLVL.

The chain uses TRBV27 and TRBJ2-1; 9 bases fit TRBD1. Per germline, CDR1 MNHEY and CDR2 SMNVEV (reference sequence). CDR3 length: 16 amino acids. Losses at the gene ends were 6 bases for V and 6 bases for J; bases not matched to a gene: 12. CDR3 nucleotides: TGTGCCAGCAGACAACAGGGGGCCTCTTTCGGCAATGAGCAGTTCTTC. Translated: CASRQQGASFGNEQFF.

The chain recombines TRBV7-2 with TRBJ1-2; D possibly corresponds to TRBD1 (6 bases). This CDR3 region has 13 residues. Germline V lookup: CDR1 SGHTA, CDR2 FQGNSA. V was trimmed by 5 bases and J by 2 bases, leaving 9 bases between them. The CDR3 region is CASSQDSNYGYTF. CDR3 in DNA: TGTGCCAGCAGCCAGGACAGCAACTATGGCTACACCTTC.

CDR3 nucleotide sequence: TGTGCCAGCAGCAGATCCCCTATCGGGAGGGCCGGTTTGGCAGATACGCAGTATTTT. This translates into CASSRSPIGRAGLADTQYF. The V and J genes are TRBV7-3 and TRBJ2-3; 8 nucleotides match TRBD2. With 5 bases clipped from V and 4 bases from J, the junction kept 20 bases outside the gene matches. Germline CDR1 reads SGHTA; CDR2 reads FQGTGA. The CDR3 is 19 amino acids.

CDR3 protein: CATSRDRVKANYGYTF. The CDR3 DNA reads as TGTGCCACCAGCAGGGACAGGGTTAAAGCTAACTATGGCTACACCTTC. The rearrangement links TRBV15 to TRBJ1-2; TRBD1 agrees at 8 bases. This CDR3 region has 16 residues. The V segment lost 3 bases and the J segment 0 bases; nucleotides outside the gene matches: 6. Germline CDR1 LNHNV, CDR2 YYDKDF (reference sequence).

There are a few counts of this clone. The V call is TRBV27, the J call TRBJ1-2; weak D call: TRBD1 (5 bases). V was shortened by 3 bases and J by 2 bases, with 7 bases between the two germline ends. Germline V gene sequence: CDR1 MNHEY, CDR2 SMNVEV (reference sequence). The CDR3 totals 13 residues. CDR3 in amino acids: CASSLTVNYGYTF. The CDR3 DNA reads TGTGCCAGCAGTTTGACAGTCAACTATGGCTACACCTTC.